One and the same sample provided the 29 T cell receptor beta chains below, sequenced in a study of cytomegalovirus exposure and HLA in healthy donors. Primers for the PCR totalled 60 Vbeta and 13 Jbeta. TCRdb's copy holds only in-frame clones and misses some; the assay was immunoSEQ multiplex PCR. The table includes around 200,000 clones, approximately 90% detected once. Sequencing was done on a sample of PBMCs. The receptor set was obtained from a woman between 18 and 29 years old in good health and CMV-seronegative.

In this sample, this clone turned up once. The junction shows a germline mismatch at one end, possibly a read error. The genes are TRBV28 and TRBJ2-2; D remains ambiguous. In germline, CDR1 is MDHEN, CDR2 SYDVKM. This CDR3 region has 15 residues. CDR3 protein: CASSPWARNPGELFF. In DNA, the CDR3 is TGTGCCAGCAGTCCCTGGGCCAGGAACCCCGGGGAGCTGTTTTTT.

This CDR3 is CASMGSQETQYF. The CDR3 nucleotides are TGTGCCAGCATGGGCTCACAAGAGACCCAGTACTTC. This chain joins TRBV6-5 and TRBJ2-5, with D unresolved. Germline-derived CDR1 and CDR2 are MNHEY and SVGAGI. The CDR3 sequence is 12 residues long. Trimming cost V 7 bases and J 2 bases, with 8 bases left between them.

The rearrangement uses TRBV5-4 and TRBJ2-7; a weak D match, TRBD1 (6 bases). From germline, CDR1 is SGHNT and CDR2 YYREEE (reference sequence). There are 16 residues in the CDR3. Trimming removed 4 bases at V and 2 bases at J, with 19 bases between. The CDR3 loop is CASSRPMTRGTYEQYF. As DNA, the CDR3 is TGTGCCAGCAGCCGACCGATGACAAGGGGGACCTACGAGCAGTACTTC.

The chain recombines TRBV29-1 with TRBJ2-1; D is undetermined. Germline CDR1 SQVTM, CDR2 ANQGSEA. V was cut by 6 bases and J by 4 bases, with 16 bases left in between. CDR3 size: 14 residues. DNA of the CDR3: TGCAGCGTCGCAGACTCTGGAAATTACAATGAGCAGTTCTTC. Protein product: CSVADSGNYNEQFF.

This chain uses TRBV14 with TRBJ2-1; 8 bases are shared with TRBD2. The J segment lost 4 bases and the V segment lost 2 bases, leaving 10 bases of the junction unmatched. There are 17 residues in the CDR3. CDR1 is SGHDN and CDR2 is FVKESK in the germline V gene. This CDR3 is CASSQKYRAGVYNEQFF. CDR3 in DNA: TGTGCCAGCAGCCAAAAGTACCGAGCGGGGGTGTACAATGAGCAGTTCTTC. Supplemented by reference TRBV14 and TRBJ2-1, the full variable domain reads EAGVTQFPSHSVIEKGQTVTLRCDPISGHDNLYWYRRVMGKEIKFLLHFVKESKQDESGMPNNRFLAERTGGTYSTLKVQPAELEDSGVYFCASSQKYRAGVYNEQFFGPGTRLTVL.

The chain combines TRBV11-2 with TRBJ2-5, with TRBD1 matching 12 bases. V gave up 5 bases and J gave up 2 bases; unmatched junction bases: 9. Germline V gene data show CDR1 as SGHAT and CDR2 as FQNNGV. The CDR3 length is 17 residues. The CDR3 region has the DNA TGTGCCAGCAGCACCGGGACAGGGGGCCGGAGTCAAGAGACCCAGTACTTC. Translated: CASSTGTGGRSQETQYF.

CDR3 sequence reads: CASSFLAGITDTQYF. In nucleotides, the CDR3 is TGTGCCAGCAGCTTTCTGGCGGGGATCACAGATACGCAGTATTTT. The chain combines TRBV7-9 with TRBJ2-3; possibly TRBD2 for D (6 bases). Germline V lookup: CDR1 SEHNR, CDR2 FQNEAQ (reference sequence). V was cut by 3 bases and J by 2 bases, with 12 bases left in between. The CDR3 runs 15 residues.

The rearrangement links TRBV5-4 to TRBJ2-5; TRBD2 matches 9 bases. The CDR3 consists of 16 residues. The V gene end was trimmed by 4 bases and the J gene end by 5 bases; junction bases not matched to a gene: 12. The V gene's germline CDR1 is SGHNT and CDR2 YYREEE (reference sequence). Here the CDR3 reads CASSLSARGGRETQYF. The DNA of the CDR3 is TGTGCCAGCAGCCTATCTGCGCGGGGGGGCCGGGAGACCCAGTACTTC.

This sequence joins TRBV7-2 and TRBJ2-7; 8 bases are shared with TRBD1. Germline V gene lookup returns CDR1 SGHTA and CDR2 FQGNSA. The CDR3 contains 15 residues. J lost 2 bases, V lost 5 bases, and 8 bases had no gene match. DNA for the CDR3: TGTGCCAGCAGCAAAAACGCAGGGGGCACCTACGAGCAGTACTTC. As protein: CASSKNAGGTYEQYF.

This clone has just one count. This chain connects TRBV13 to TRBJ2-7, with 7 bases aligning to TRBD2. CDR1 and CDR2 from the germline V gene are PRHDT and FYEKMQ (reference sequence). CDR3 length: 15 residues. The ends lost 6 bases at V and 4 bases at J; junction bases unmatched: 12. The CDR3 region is CASRTKPSGMYEQYF. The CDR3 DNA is TGTGCCAGCAGAACGAAGCCCAGCGGGATGTACGAGCAGTACTTC.

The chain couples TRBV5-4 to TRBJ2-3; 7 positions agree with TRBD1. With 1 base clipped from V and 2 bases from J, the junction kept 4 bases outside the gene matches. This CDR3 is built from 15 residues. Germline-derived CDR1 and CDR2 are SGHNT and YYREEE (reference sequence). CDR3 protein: CASSLTGANTDTQYF. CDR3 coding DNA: TGTGCCAGCAGCTTGACAGGGGCGAACACAGATACGCAGTATTTT. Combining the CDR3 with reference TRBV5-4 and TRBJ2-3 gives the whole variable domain ETGVTQSPTHLIKTRGQQVTLRCSSQSGHNTVSWYQQALGQGPQFIFQYYREEENGRGNFPPRFSGLQFPNYSSELNVNALELDDSALYLCASSLTGANTDTQYFGPGTRLTVL.

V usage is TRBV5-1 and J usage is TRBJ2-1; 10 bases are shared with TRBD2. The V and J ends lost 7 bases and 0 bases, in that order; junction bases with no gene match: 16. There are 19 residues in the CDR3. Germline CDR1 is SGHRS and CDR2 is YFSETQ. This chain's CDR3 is CASRGGASGGSSSYNEQFF. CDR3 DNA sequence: TGCGCCAGCCGAGGAGGGGCTAGCGGGGGCTCCAGCTCCTACAATGAGCAGTTCTTC. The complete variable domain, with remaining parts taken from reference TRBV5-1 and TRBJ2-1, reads KAGVTQTPRYLIKTRGQQVTLSCSPISGHRSVSWYQQTPGQGLQFLFEYFSETQRNKGNFPGRFSGRQFSNSRSEMNVSTLELGDSALYLCASRGGASGGSSSYNEQFFGPGTRLTVL.

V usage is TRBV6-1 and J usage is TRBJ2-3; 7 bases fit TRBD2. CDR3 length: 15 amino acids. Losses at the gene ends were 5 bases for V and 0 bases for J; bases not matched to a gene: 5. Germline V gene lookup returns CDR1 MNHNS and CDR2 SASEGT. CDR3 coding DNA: TGTGCCAGCAGTAGCGGGGATCCTAGCACAGATACGCAGTATTTT. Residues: CASSSGDPSTDTQYF.

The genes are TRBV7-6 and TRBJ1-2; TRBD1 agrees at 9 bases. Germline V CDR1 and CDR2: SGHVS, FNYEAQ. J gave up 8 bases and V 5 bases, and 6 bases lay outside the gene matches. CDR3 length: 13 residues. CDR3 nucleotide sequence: TGTGCCAGCAGCCCACAGGGGGCAAAGGGCTACACCTTC. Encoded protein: CASSPQGAKGYTF.

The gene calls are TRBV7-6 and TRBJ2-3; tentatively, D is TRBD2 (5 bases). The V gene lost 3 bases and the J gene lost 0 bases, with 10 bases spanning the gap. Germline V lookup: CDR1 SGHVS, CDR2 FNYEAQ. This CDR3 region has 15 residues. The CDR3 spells CASSFTGSSTDTQYF. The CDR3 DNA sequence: TGTGCCAGCAGCTTCACGGGGTCCAGCACAGATACGCAGTATTTT.

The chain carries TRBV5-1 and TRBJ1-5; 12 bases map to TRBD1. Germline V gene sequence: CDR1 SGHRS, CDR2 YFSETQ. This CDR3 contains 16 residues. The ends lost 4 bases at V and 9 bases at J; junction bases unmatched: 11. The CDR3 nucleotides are TGCGCCAGCAGCCCGGGACAGGGGGCTGGCGGGGGGCCCCAGCATTTT. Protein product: CASSPGQGAGGGPQHF.

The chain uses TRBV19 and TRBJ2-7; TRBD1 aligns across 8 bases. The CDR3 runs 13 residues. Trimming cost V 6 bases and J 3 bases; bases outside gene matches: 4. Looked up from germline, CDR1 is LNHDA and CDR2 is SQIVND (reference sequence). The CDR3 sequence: CASRRTGFYEQYF. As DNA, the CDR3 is TGTGCCAGTAGGCGGACAGGGTTCTACGAGCAGTACTTC. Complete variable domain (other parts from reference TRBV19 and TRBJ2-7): DGGITQSPKYLFRKEGQNVTLSCEQNLNHDAMYWYRQDPGQGLRLIYYSQIVNDFQKGDIAEGYSVSREKKESFPLTVTSAQKNPTAFYLCASRRTGFYEQYFGPGTRLTVT.

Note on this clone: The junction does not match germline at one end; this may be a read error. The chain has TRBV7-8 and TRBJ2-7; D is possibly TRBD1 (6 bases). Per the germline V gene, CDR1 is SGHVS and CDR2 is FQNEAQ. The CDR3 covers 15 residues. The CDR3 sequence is CASTLDRGQSYEQYF. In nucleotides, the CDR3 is TGTGCCAGCACCTTAGATCGGGGACAATCCTACGAGCAGTACTTC.

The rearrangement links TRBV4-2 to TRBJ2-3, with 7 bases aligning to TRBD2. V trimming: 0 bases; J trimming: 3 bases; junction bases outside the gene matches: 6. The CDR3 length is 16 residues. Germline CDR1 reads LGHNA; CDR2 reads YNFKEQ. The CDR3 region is CASSQEAGTKTDTQYF. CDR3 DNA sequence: TGTGCCAGCAGCCAAGAGGCCGGGACTAAAACAGATACGCAGTATTTT.

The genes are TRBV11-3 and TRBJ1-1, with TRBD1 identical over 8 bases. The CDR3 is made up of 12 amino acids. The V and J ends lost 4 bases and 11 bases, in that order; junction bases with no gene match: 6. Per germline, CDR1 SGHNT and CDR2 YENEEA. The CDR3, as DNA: TGTGCCAGCAGCTCGGCGACAGGGGCGGCTTTCTTT. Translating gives CASSSATGAAFF.

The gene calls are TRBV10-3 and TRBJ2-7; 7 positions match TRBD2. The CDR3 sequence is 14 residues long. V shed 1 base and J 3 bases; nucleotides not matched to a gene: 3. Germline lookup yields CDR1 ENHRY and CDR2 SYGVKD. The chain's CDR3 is CAISEWTRFYEQYF. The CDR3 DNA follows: TGTGCCATCAGTGAGTGGACTAGATTCTACGAGCAGTACTTC.

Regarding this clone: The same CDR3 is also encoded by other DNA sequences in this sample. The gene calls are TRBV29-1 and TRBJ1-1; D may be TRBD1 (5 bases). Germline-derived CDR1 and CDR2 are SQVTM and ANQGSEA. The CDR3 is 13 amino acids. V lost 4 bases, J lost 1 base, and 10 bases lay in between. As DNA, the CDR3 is TGCAGCGTTGGGAGGGGAGGGAACACTGAAGCTTTCTTT. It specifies CSVGRGGNTEAFF.

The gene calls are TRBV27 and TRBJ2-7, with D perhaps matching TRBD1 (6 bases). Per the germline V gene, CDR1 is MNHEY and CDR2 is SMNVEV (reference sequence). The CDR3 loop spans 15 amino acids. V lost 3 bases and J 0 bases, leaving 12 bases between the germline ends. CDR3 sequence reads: CASSFMDSSSYEQYF. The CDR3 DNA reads TGTGCCAGCAGTTTTATGGACAGCAGCTCCTACGAGCAGTACTTC.

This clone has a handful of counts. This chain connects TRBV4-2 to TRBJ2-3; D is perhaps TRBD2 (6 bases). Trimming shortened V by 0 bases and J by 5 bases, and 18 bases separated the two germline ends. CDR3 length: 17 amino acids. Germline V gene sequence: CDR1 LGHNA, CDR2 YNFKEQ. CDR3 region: CASSQDPEASEQDTQYF. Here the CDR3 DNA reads TGTGCCAGCAGCCAAGATCCTGAGGCTAGCGAACAAGATACGCAGTATTTT.

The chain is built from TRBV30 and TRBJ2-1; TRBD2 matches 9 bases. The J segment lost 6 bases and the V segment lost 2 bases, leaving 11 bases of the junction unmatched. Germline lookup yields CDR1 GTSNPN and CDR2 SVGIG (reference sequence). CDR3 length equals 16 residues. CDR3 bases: TGTGCCTGGAGTCGATTAGCGGGAGACAGGCGCAATGAGCAGTTCTTC. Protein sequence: CAWSRLAGDRRNEQFF. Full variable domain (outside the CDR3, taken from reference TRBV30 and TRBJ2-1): SQTIHQWPATLVQPVGSPLSLECTVEGTSNPNLYWYRQAAGRGLQLLFYSVGIGQISSEVPQNLSASRPQDRQFILSSKKLLLSDSGFYLCAWSRLAGDRRNEQFFGPGTRLTVL.

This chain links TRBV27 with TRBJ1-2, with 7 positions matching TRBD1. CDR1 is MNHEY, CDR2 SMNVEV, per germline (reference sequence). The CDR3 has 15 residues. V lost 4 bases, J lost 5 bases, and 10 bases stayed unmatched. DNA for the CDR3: TGTGCCAGCAGTTCGACAGGGTTGTGGGGTTATGGCTACACCTTC. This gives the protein CASSSTGLWGYGYTF.

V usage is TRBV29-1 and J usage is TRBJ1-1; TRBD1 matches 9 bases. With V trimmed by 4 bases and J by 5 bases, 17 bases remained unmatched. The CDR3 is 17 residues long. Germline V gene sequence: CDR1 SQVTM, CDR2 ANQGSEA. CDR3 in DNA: TGCAGCGTTGTAAGTTTAAGTTGGGGACAGGGACGGACTGAAGCTTTCTTT. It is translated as CSVVSLSWGQGRTEAFF.

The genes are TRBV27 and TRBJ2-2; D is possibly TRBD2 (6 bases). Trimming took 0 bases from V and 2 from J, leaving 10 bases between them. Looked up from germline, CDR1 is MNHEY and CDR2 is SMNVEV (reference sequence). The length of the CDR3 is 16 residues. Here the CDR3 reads CASSLSLAKNTGELFF. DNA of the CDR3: TGTGCCAGCAGTTTATCACTAGCCAAAAACACCGGGGAGCTGTTTTTT.

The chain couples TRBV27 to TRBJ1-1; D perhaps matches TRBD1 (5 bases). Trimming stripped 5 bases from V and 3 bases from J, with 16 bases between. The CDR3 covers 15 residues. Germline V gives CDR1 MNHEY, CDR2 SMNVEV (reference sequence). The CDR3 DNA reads TGTGCCAGCAGTCCCTTGGGTTGGGGGGACACTGAAGCTTTCTTT. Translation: CASSPLGWGDTEAFF.